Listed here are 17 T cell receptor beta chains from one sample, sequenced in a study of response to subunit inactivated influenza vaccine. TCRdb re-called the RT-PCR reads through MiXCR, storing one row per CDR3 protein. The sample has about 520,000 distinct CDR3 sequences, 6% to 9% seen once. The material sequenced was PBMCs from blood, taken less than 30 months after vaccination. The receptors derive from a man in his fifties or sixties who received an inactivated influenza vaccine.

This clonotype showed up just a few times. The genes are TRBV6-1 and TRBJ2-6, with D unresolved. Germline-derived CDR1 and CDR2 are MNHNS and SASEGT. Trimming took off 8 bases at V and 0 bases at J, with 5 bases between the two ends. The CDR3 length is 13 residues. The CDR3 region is CASQLSGANVLTF. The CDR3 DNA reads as TGTGCCAGCCAGCTCTCTGGGGCCAACGTCCTGACTTTC.

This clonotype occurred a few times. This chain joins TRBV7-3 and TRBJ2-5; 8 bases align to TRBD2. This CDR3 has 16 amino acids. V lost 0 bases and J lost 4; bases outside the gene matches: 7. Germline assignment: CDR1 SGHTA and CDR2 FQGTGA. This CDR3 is CASSLTRVAGLETQYF. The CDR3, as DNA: TGTGCCAGCAGCTTAACGAGAGTAGCGGGATTAGAGACCCAGTACTTC.

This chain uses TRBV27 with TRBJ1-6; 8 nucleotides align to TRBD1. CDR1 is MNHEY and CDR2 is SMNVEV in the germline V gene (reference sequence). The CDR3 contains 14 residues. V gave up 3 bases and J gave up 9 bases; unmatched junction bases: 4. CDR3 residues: CASSFRDRRSPLHF. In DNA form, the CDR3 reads TGTGCCAGCAGTTTTAGGGACAGGCGTTCACCCCTCCACTTT.

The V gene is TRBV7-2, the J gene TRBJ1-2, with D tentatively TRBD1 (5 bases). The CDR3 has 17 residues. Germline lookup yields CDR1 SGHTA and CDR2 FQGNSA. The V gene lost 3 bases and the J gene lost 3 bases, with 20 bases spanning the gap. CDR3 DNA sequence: TGTGCCAGCAGCTTTCGGGGGGGTTTAACCGGTCACTATGGCTACACCTTC. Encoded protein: CASSFRGGLTGHYGYTF.

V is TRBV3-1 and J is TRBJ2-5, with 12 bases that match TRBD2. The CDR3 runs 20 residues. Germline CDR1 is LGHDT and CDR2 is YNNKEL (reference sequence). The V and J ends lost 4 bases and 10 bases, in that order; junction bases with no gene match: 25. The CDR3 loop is CASSPLGTSGPRDPRAGQYF. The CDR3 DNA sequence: TGTGCCAGCAGCCCCCTCGGGACTAGCGGGCCCCGGGATCCTCGGGCGGGCCAGTACTTC.

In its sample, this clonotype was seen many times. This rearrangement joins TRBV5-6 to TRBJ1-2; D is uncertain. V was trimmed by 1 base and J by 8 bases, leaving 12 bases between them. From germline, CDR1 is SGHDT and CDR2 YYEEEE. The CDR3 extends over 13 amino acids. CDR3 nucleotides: TGTGCCAGCAGCTTGTGGGAGGGCGGCGGCTACACCTTC. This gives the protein CASSLWEGGGYTF.

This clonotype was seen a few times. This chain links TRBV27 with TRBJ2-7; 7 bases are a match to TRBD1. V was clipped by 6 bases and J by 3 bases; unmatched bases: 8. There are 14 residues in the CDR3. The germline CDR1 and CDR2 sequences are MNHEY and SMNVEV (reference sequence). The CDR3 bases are TGTGCCAGCAGGGTCAACCGGGACAGCTACGAGCAGTACTTC. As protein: CASRVNRDSYEQYF.

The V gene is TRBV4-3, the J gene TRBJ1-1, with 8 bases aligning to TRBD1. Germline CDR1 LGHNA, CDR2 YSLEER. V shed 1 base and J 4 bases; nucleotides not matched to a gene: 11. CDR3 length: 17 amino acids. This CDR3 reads CASSQVTGGQGPTEAFF. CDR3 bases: TGCGCCAGCAGCCAAGTTACTGGTGGACAGGGACCCACTGAAGCTTTCTTT.

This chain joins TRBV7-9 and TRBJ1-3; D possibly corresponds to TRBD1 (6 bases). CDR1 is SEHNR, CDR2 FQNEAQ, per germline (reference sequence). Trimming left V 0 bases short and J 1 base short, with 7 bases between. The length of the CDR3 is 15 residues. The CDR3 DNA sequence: TGTGCCAGCAGCTTAGCACAGGGTTCTGGAAACACCATATATTTT. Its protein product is CASSLAQGSGNTIYF.

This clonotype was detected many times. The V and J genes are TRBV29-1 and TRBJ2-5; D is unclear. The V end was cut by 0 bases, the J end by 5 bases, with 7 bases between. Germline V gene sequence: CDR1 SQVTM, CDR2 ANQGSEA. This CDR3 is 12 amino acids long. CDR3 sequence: CSVEDRPETQYF. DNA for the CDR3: TGCAGCGTTGAAGATCGGCCGGAGACCCAGTACTTC. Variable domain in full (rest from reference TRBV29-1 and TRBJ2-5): SAVISQKPSRDICQRGTSLTIQCQVDSQVTMMFWYRQQPGQSLTLIATANQGSEATYESGFVIDKFPISRPNLTFSTLTVSNMSPEDSSIYLCSVEDRPETQYFGPGTRLLVL.

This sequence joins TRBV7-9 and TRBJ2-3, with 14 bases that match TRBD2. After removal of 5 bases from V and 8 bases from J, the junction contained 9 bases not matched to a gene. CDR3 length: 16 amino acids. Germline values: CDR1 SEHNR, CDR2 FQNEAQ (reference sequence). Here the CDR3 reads CASSDAGTSGRATQYF. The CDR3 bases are TGTGCCAGCAGCGACGCCGGGACTAGCGGGAGAGCTACGCAGTATTTT.

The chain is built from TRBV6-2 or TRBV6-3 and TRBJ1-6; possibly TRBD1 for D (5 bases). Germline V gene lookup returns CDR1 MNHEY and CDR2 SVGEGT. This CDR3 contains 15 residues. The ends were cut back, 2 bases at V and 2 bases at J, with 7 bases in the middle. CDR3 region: CASSYRGAYNSPLHF. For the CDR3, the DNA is TGTGCCAGCAGTTACCGGGGCGCCTATAATTCACCCCTCCACTTT.

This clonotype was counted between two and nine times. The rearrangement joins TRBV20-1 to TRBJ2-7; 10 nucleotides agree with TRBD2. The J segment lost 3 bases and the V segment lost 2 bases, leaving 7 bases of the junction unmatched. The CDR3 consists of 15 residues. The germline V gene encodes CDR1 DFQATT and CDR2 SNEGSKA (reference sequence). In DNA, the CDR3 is TGCAGTGCTAGACCAGAGCGGGAGGGCCTCTACGAGCAGTACTTC. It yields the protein CSARPEREGLYEQYF.

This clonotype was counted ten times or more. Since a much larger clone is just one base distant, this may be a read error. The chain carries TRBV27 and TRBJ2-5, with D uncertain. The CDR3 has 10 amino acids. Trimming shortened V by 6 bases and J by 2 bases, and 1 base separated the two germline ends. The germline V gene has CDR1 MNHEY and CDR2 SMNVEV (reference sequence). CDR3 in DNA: TGTGCCAGCAGGCAAGAGACCCAGTACTTC. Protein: CASRQETQYF.

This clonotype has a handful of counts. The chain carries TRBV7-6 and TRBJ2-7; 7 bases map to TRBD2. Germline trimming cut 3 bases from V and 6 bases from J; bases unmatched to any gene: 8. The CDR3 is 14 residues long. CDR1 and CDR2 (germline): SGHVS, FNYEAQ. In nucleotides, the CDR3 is TGTGCCAGCAGCTTGGGGACTAAGACAAGCGAGCAGTACTTC. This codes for CASSLGTKTSEQYF.

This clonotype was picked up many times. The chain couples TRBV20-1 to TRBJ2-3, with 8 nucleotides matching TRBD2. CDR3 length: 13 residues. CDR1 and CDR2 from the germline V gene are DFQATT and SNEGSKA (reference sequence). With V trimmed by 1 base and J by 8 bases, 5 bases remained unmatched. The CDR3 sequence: CSARGAGAGTQYF. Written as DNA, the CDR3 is TGCAGTGCTAGAGGAGCGGGAGCTGGTACGCAGTATTTT.

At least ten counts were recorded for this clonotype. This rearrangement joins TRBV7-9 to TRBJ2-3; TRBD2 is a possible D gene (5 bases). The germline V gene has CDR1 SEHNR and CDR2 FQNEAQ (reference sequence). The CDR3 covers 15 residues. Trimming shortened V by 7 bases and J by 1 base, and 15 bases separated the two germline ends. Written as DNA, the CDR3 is TGTGCCAGCACCCTAGGCGGGCCCCGCACAGATACGCAGTATTTT. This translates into CASTLGGPRTDTQYF.